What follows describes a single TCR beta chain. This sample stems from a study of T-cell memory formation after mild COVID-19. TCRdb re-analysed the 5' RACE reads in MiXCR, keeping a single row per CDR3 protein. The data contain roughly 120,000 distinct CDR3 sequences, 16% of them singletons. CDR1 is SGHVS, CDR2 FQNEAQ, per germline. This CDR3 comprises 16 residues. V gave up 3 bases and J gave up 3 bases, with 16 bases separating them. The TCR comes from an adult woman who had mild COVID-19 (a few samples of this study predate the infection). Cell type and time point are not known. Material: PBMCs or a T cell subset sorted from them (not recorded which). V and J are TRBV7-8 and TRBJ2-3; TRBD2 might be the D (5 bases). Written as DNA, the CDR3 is TGTGCCAGCAGCTTCTTTGGCGGAGGACCTACAGATACGCAGTATTTT. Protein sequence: CASSFFGGGPTDTQYF. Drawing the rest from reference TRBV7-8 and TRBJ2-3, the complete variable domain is GAGVSQSPRYKVAKRGQDVALRCDPISGHVSLFWYQQALGQGPEFLTYFQNEAQLDKSGLPSDRFFAERPEGSVSTLKIQRTQQEDSAVYLCASSFFGGGPTDTQYFGPGTRLTVL.